These 7 T cell receptor beta chains were all obtained from the same sample, sequenced in a study of T cell repertoires in cytomegalovirus infection. Antigen specificity for these receptors is unknown. Each CDR3 protein gets one entry after TCRdb re-called the reads with MiXCR. The data hold 550,000 to 700,000 distinct CDR3 sequences, with 40% observed a single time. The source was cultured PBMCs, collected from culture after CMV antigen stimulation. These TCRs come from a human donor in good health (CMV status not recorded). Some clones in this sample may be carry-over from other donors' samples.

The chain links TRBV7-6 to TRBJ2-1, with 8 bases lining up with TRBD1. Trimming took 2 bases from V and 7 from J; bases not matched to a gene: 7. The CDR3 consists of 15 residues. The germline V gene encodes CDR1 SGHVS and CDR2 FNYEAQ. CDR3 sequence reads: CASSLRQGASNEQFF. The CDR3 DNA is TGTGCCAGCAGCTTACGGCAGGGGGCGAGTAATGAGCAGTTCTTC.

This rearrangement joins TRBV6-1 to TRBJ2-2; possibly TRBD1 for D (6 bases). The CDR3 runs 15 residues. Germline-derived CDR1 and CDR2 are MNHNS and SASEGT. The V end was cut by 5 bases, the J end by 3 bases, with 13 bases between. The CDR3 sequence is CASSPNRADTGELFF. The DNA of the CDR3 is TGTGCCAGCAGTCCTAACAGGGCTGACACCGGGGAGCTGTTTTTT.

The V call is TRBV7-6, the J call TRBJ1-2; a possible D gene is TRBD1 (6 bases). Germline V gives CDR1 SGHVS, CDR2 FNYEAQ. CDR3 size: 16 residues. The V end was cut by 4 bases, the J end by 2 bases, with 17 bases between. The CDR3 loop is CASSSPGQYMNYGYTF. CDR3 DNA sequence: TGTGCCAGCAGCTCGCCTGGACAGTATATGAACTATGGCTACACCTTC.

This clonotype appeared a few times. This chain links TRBV6-2 or TRBV6-3 with TRBJ1-5; D unclear. Looked up from germline, CDR1 is MNHEY and CDR2 is SVGEGT. Trimming shortened V by 0 bases and J by 0 bases, and 9 bases separated the two germline ends. The CDR3 is 16 residues long. DNA for the CDR3: TGTGCCAGCAGTTACTCGTCTCAGGTTAGCAATCAGCCCCAGCATTTT. Translated, it gives CASSYSSQVSNQPQHF.

This clonotype occurred a few times. The rearrangement joins TRBV25-1 to TRBJ2-2; no clear D. This CDR3 region has 11 residues. Trimming removed 4 bases at V and 6 bases at J, with 3 bases between. Germline assignment: CDR1 MGHDK and CDR2 SYGVNS. Here the CDR3 DNA reads TGTGCCAGCAGTGTTGCCGGGGAGCTGTTTTTT. It encodes CASSVAGELFF.

The chain is built from TRBV7-2 and TRBJ2-2, with D possibly TRBD2 on 5 matching bases. Germline loops: CDR1 SGHTA, CDR2 FQGNSA. This CDR3 has 16 amino acids. The V end lost 7 bases, the J end lost 4 bases, and 19 bases lay between the germline ends. This CDR3 reads CASTTSGRRTTGELFF. CDR3 nucleotide sequence: TGTGCCAGCACCACCAGCGGACGGAGAACCACCGGGGAGCTGTTTTTT. Full variable domain (outside the CDR3, taken from reference TRBV7-2 and TRBJ2-2): GAGVSQSPSNKVTEKGKDVELRCDPISGHTALYWYRQSLGQGLEFLIYFQGNSAPDKSGLPSDRFSAERTGGSVSTLTIQRTQQEDSAVYLCASTTSGRRTTGELFFGEGSRLTVL.

This clonotype has a handful of counts. The V and J genes are TRBV7-2 and TRBJ1-2; no clear D. V dropped 5 bases and J dropped 0 bases, with 13 bases sitting between them. The CDR3 spans 15 residues. Germline assignment: CDR1 SGHTA and CDR2 FQGNSA. DNA of the CDR3: TGTGCCAGCAGCGTGAGATTATATTCTAACTATGGCTACACCTTC. Its protein product is CASSVRLYSNYGYTF.